This T cell receptor beta chain appears in the sequencing data of a study of T cells expressing NK-cell markers. Background on the study: All TCR beta repertoires analysed originated from sorted CD3+CD56+NKG2C+, CD3+CD56+NKG2C- and CD3+CD56-NKG2C+ T cells.

For each CDR3 protein, TCRdb gives one entry from its re-call of the 5' RACE reads, without DNA. This listing includes some 340,000 distinct CDR3 sequences. Findings and limits, study-wide: For a handful of donors, these clonotypes were likewise the leading ones in the CD3+CD56-NKG2C+ fraction.

The germline V gene encodes CDR1 SNHLY and CDR2 FYNNEI. This CDR3 region has 14 residues. Comments on this clonotype: What it binds is unknown.

This rearrangement joins TRBV2 to TRBJ2-7; TCRdb selects TRBD2, and the lack of DNA leaves this call unchecked. Input material: blood T cells: a sorted CD56 or NKG2C T cell subset, CD4+ or CD8+ T cells, or bulk PBMC T cells (not recorded which). This TCR was recovered from a man aged 18 to 69 in good health. The CDR3 protein is CASKSGLVEYEQYF.